In this sample, the clone carrying this TCR beta chain turned up a few times. Its antigen is as yet unknown. This specimen belongs to a study of blood T cells in healthy people across ages. Study outcomes and limitations: Unsorted PBMC input precluded a conclusive naive versus antigen-experienced comparison.

Alongside a J-beta primer mix, a sample-barcoded 5' primer served in a second PCR lasting about 7 to 12 cycles. TCRdb fed the 5' RACE reads into MiXCR, producing one record per CDR3 protein. The sample contains about 810,000 distinct CDR3 sequences, about 37% of which appear only once. The CDR3 totals 12 residues. Per germline, CDR1 SGHVS and CDR2 FQNEAQ. V was cut by 5 bases and J by 9 bases, with 11 bases left in between. The chain joins TRBV7-8 to TRBJ2-1; D is unresolved. The receptor's source is a man younger than 35 in good health. Sample: blood. The CDR3 here is CASSPLSSEQFF. DNA of the CDR3: TGTGCCAGCAGCCCCCTAAGTTCTGAGCAGTTCTTC.